This note documents a single T cell receptor (beta chain) sequence. Antigen unknown. RNA transcripts provided the source from which TCR beta CDR3 regions were amplified. An initial round of RT-PCR targeting the TCR CDR3 relied on the HTBI primer set. TCRdb re-called the multiplex PCR reads with MiXCR, one entry per CDR3 protein. The sample has 450,000 to 600,000 distinct CDR3 sequences, 20% seen once; the top ten hold roughly 47%. These data belong to a study of T cells in Graves' hyperthyroidism and ophthalmopathy. Study in general: Peripheral blood was drawn at first diagnosis, prior to all treatment. Notes on the study in general: Blood samples included most of the expanded thyroid clonotypes exceeding 0.001.

Per the germline V gene, CDR1 is SQVTM and CDR2 is ANQGSEA. The CDR3 spans 12 residues. The germline V and J ends were trimmed by 6 bases and 4 bases, with 12 bases remaining between them. Pregnant or lactating patients were excluded, as were those with uncontrolled infection or other autoimmune disease. The TCR comes from a man aged 40-49 years with Graves' ophthalmopathy. The sequenced sample was blood. This sequence joins TRBV29-1 and TRBJ1-1, with unresolved D. CDR3 amino acids: CSVSDTRTEAFF. DNA of the CDR3: TGCAGCGTGTCAGATACGCGCACTGAAGCTTTCTTT.